These 30 T cell receptor beta chains came from one sample sequenced in a study of blood T cell repertoires in COVID-19. Sequencing used immunoSEQ multiplex PCR; TCRdb keeps in-frame clones, though not all of them. The table lists 350,000 to 450,000 clones, roughly nine tenths of them singletons. Sequenced material: PBMCs or T cells enriched from blood (not recorded which). The receptors come from a woman aged 40 to 49 who had been exposed to COVID-19.

V is TRBV27 and J is TRBJ2-2; 8 bases match TRBD1. Germline V gene lookup returns CDR1 MNHEY and CDR2 SMNVEV (reference sequence). The CDR3 has 15 residues. The ends lost 1 base at V and 4 bases at J; junction bases unmatched: 2. In DNA form, the CDR3 reads TGTGCCAGCAGTTTATGGACAGGGCCCACCGGGGAGCTGTTTTTT. Amino acids: CASSLWTGPTGELFF.

The chain employs TRBV24-1 and TRBJ2-3, with 7 bases fitting TRBD1. The CDR3 totals 16 residues. Per germline, CDR1 KGHDR and CDR2 SFDVKD. J lost 0 bases, V lost 4 bases, and 6 bases had no gene match. The CDR3 bases are TGTGCCACCAGTGACCCTAGGGGGCTCAGCACAGATACGCAGTATTTT. Protein product: CATSDPRGLSTDTQYF.

The chain recombines TRBV7-8 with TRBJ1-2, with TRBD1 matching over 8 bases. The V gene's germline CDR1 is SGHVS and CDR2 FQNEAQ. Germline trimming cut 3 bases from V and 1 base from J; bases unmatched to any gene: 7. The CDR3 sequence is 16 residues long. The DNA for the CDR3 is TGTGCCAGCAGCTTCGATGGACAGGGCCATAACTATGGCTACACCTTC. Its protein product is CASSFDGQGHNYGYTF.

The chain combines TRBV10-1 with TRBJ1-5; 7 bases are shared with TRBD1. The length of the CDR3 is 15 residues. Germline values: CDR1 WNHNN, CDR2 SYGVQD (reference sequence). V trimming: 0 bases; J trimming: 5 bases; junction bases outside the gene matches: 4. CDR3 sequence (DNA): TGCGCCAGCAGTGAGTCGAGGGGGCATGATCAGCCCCAGCATTTT. It is translated as CASSESRGHDQPQHF.

The V gene is TRBV11-3, the J gene TRBJ1-1, with D tentatively TRBD1 (6 bases). Germline CDR1 reads SGHNT; CDR2 reads YENEEA. The CDR3 totals 14 residues. V was clipped by 7 bases and J by 1 base, with 13 bases between them. The CDR3 here is CASTFRQENTEAFF. DNA of the CDR3: TGTGCCAGCACCTTCCGACAGGAGAACACTGAAGCTTTCTTT. Based on the CDR3 plus reference TRBV11-3 and TRBJ1-1, the full variable domain is EAGVVQSPRYKIIEKKQPVAFWCNPISGHNTLYWYLQNLGQGPELLIRYENEEAVDDSQLPKDRFSAERLKGVDSTLKIQPAELGDSAVYLCASTFRQENTEAFFGQGTRLTVV.

The rearrangement uses TRBV15 and TRBJ1-2, with TRBD1 as a possible D gene (5 bases). This CDR3 has 17 amino acids. Trimming removed 0 bases at V and 0 bases at J, with 14 bases between. CDR1 and CDR2 (germline): LNHNV, YYDKDF (reference sequence). CDR3 bases: TGTGCCACCAGCAGAGATAGGGGCGCTTCAGCTAACTATGGCTACACCTTC. Protein product: CATSRDRGASANYGYTF. Full variable domain (remainder filled in from reference TRBV15 and TRBJ1-2): DAMVIQNPRYQVTQFGKPVTLSCSQTLNHNVMYWYQQKSSQAPKLLFHYYDKDFNNEADTPDNFQSRRPNTSFCFLDIRSPGLGDTAMYLCATSRDRGASANYGYTFGSGTRLTVV.

V is TRBV10-1 and J is TRBJ2-7; no clear D gene. V was shortened by 3 bases and J by 5 bases, with 8 bases between the two germline ends. Germline V CDR1 and CDR2: WNHNN, SYGVQD (reference sequence). The CDR3 is 12 residues long. The CDR3 DNA follows: TGCGCCAGCAGTGAAAACAGTAACGAGCAGTACTTC. Protein sequence: CASSENSNEQYF.

This clone has just a few counts. The chain couples TRBV30 to TRBJ2-7, with a possible D match to TRBD2 (5 bases). Germline assignment: CDR1 GTSNPN and CDR2 SVGIG (reference sequence). V was clipped by 0 bases and J by 2 bases, with 11 bases between them. CDR3 size: 14 residues. The CDR3 spells CAWSVGRNAYEQYF. The CDR3 bases are TGTGCCTGGAGTGTAGGGAGAAACGCCTACGAGCAGTACTTC.

This clone was recorded a few times. This chain links TRBV19 with TRBJ1-5, with D perhaps matching TRBD1 (5 bases). This CDR3 is 14 amino acids long. Germline V gene data show CDR1 as LNHDA and CDR2 as SQIVND (reference sequence). Trimming took off 2 bases at V and 6 bases at J, with 11 bases between the two ends. Here the CDR3 DNA reads TGTGCCAGTAGTATACCAGGGAATGGTCAGCCCCAGCATTTT. It specifies CASSIPGNGQPQHF.

This clone was detected only a few times. The CDR3 is CASSSGINQPQHF. The CDR3 bases are TGTGCCAGCAGTTCGGGGATAAATCAGCCCCAGCATTTT. The chain employs TRBV5-6 and TRBJ1-5, with D unclear. The CDR3 is made up of 13 amino acids. V lost 5 bases and J lost 4, with 10 bases in between. Germline V CDR1 and CDR2: SGHDT, YYEEEE.

V gene TRBV13 combines with J gene TRBJ2-5; 7 nucleotides align to TRBD2. Germline CDR1 and CDR2: PRHDT and FYEKMQ (reference sequence). With V trimmed by 5 bases and J by 8 bases, 11 bases remained unmatched. This CDR3 spans 14 amino acids. This CDR3 reads CASSPGLLFGTQYF. The CDR3 DNA sequence: TGTGCCAGCAGCCCGGGACTACTCTTCGGAACCCAGTACTTC.

J is TRBJ1-5 and V is TRBV19, with no clear D. Germline-derived CDR1 and CDR2 are LNHDA and SQIVND (reference sequence). V lost 7 bases and J lost 5, with 15 bases in between. The CDR3 consists of 14 residues. CDR3 bases: TGTGCCAGTACAGAAACGGGGAACTATCAGCCCCAGCATTTT. Translated, it gives CASTETGNYQPQHF.

The sample holds a few counts of this clone. The V call is TRBV20-1, the J call TRBJ2-7, with D perhaps matching TRBD1 (6 bases). Germline CDR1 is DFQATT and CDR2 is SNEGSKA (reference sequence). CDR3 length: 15 amino acids. V was cut by 4 bases and J by 1 base, with 17 bases left in between. CDR3 sequence (DNA): TGCAGTGCTATTGATTCAGATACAGGGTCCTACGAGCAGTACTTC. It specifies CSAIDSDTGSYEQYF.

The V call is TRBV30, the J call TRBJ2-2, with D hard to call. CDR3 size: 12 residues. The ends were cut back, 0 bases at V and 9 bases at J, with 8 bases in the middle. Germline values: CDR1 GTSNPN, CDR2 SVGIG (reference sequence). CDR3 sequence: CAWSVFPRELFF. CDR3 DNA: TGTGCCTGGAGTGTATTTCCCAGGGAGCTGTTTTTT. Looking up the rest from reference TRBV30 and TRBJ2-2 gives the full variable domain: SQTIHQWPATLVQPVGSPLSLECTVEGTSNPNLYWYRQAAGRGLQLLFYSVGIGQISSEVPQNLSASRPQDRQFILSSKKLLLSDSGFYLCAWSVFPRELFFGEGSRLTVL.

The chain has TRBV2 and TRBJ2-1; 12 bases are shared with TRBD2. Germline V gene sequence: CDR1 SNHLY, CDR2 FYNNEI. This CDR3 has 14 amino acids. The J segment lost 6 bases and the V segment lost 6 bases, leaving 3 bases of the junction unmatched. The CDR3 region has the DNA TGTGCCAGCAGCCCTAGCGGGAGGGCCAATGAGCAGTTCTTC. It specifies CASSPSGRANEQFF. Full variable domain (rest looked up from reference TRBV2 and TRBJ2-1): EPEVTQTPSHQVTQMGQEVILRCVPISNHLYFYWYRQILGQKVEFLVSFYNNEISEKSEIFDDQFSVERPDGSNFTLKIRSTKLEDSAMYFCASSPSGRANEQFFGPGTRLTVL.

This clone was picked up a small number of times. DNA of the CDR3: TGTGCCCGAGCCGACGGCGGGGCCGGGGAGCTGTTTTTT. This encodes CARADGGAGELFF. The chain is built from TRBV30 and TRBJ2-2; TRBD2 might be the D (6 bases). The V gene lost 8 bases and the J gene lost 6 bases, with 16 bases spanning the gap. Germline CDR1 is GTSNPN and CDR2 is SVGIG (reference sequence). The CDR3 has 13 residues. The entire variable domain, with the rest obtained from reference TRBV30 and TRBJ2-2, is as follows: SQTIHQWPATLVQPVGSPLSLECTVEGTSNPNLYWYRQAAGRGLQLLFYSVGIGQISSEVPQNLSASRPQDRQFILSSKKLLLSDSGFYLCARADGGAGELFFGEGSRLTVL.

The chain has TRBV29-1 and TRBJ1-2; 8 bases are shared with TRBD1. The J segment lost 7 bases and the V segment lost 4 bases, leaving 17 bases of the junction unmatched. The CDR3 covers 16 residues. Per germline, CDR1 SQVTM and CDR2 ANQGSEA. The CDR3 DNA sequence: TGCAGCGTTGGGTCCGTCCGTGGACAGGGAGTAGGTGGCTACACCTTC. Translating it yields CSVGSVRGQGVGGYTF.

The chain carries TRBV14 and TRBJ2-5; 12 positions match TRBD2. The length of the CDR3 is 14 residues. The V and J ends lost 7 bases and 5 bases, in that order; junction bases with no gene match: 5. Germline values: CDR1 SGHDN, CDR2 FVKESK. The CDR3 DNA sequence: TGTGCCAGCAACGGACTAGCGGGAACGGAGACCCAGTACTTC. Residues: CASNGLAGTETQYF. Looking up the rest from reference TRBV14 and TRBJ2-5 gives the full variable domain: EAGVTQFPSHSVIEKGQTVTLRCDPISGHDNLYWYRRVMGKEIKFLLHFVKESKQDESGMPNNRFLAERTGGTYSTLKVQPAELEDSGVYFCASNGLAGTETQYFGPGTRLLVL.

This sequence joins TRBV7-9 and TRBJ2-1, with TRBD2 identical over 15 bases. CDR1 is SEHNR and CDR2 is FQNEAQ in the germline V gene (reference sequence). V lost 5 bases and J lost 7; bases outside the gene matches: 6. This CDR3 spans 16 amino acids. The DNA for the CDR3 is TGTGCCAGCAGCGCCGGGACTAGCGGGAGGAGGAATGAGCAGTTCTTC. Its translation: CASSAGTSGRRNEQFF.

This chain joins TRBV6-2 or TRBV6-3 and TRBJ2-4; a weak D match, TRBD2 (5 bases). Germline lookup yields CDR1 MNHEY and CDR2 SVGEGT. The CDR3 consists of 13 residues. The ends were cut back, 0 bases at V and 9 bases at J, with 9 bases in the middle. CDR3 DNA: TGTGCCAGCAGTTACTCGGGTGCGGGCATTCAGTACTTC. It is translated as CASSYSGAGIQYF.

This clone came up a few times. V usage is TRBV7-9 and J usage is TRBJ2-5, with no clear D. Germline CDR1 is SEHNR and CDR2 is FQNEAQ (reference sequence). This CDR3 has 12 amino acids. Deletions cut 10 bases from V and 1 base from J, with 10 bases between. CDR3 in DNA: TGTGCCACCTCCCCCCTCCAAGAGACCCAGTACTTC. Translated, it gives CATSPLQETQYF.

This chain joins TRBV7-2 and TRBJ1-1; D gene ambiguous. This CDR3 contains 14 residues. V was shortened by 5 bases and J by 0 bases, with 10 bases between the two germline ends. CDR1 SGHTA and CDR2 FQGNSA come from the germline V gene. The DNA for the CDR3 is TGTGCCAGCAGCCTCGGTTCGGTGAACACTGAAGCTTTCTTT. It translates to CASSLGSVNTEAFF.

In nucleotides, the CDR3 is TGTGCCAGTAGTATTTGGGGGGGCACTGAAGCTTTCTTT. This encodes CASSIWGGTEAFF. This chain links TRBV19 with TRBJ1-1, with a tentative D call TRBD1 (5 bases). V shed 3 bases and J shed 4 bases, with 9 bases lying between them. CDR3 length: 13 residues. CDR1 and CDR2 (germline): LNHDA, SQIVND (reference sequence). Full variable domain (rest looked up from reference TRBV19 and TRBJ1-1): DGGITQSPKYLFRKEGQNVTLSCEQNLNHDAMYWYRQDPGQGLRLIYYSQIVNDFQKGDIAEGYSVSREKKESFPLTVTSAQKNPTAFYLCASSIWGGTEAFFGQGTRLTVV.

The sample holds a few counts of this clone. The J gene is TRBJ1-3, the V gene TRBV29-1; D call uncertain. CDR1 and CDR2 from the germline V gene are SQVTM and ANQGSEA. The CDR3 runs 13 residues. With 4 bases removed from V and 4 bases from J, the gap between germline ends came to 11 bases. CDR3 region: CSVGGKGGNTIYF. The DNA of the CDR3 is TGCAGCGTTGGCGGGAAGGGCGGAAACACCATATATTTT.

The rearrangement uses TRBV6-5 and TRBJ2-2; 7 bases match TRBD2. The CDR3 totals 14 residues. Germline CDR1 MNHEY, CDR2 SVGAGI. The ends lost 11 bases at V and 3 bases at J; junction bases unmatched: 9. The CDR3 protein is CAHGASGHTGELFF. In DNA, the CDR3 is TGTGCCCACGGGGCTAGCGGCCACACCGGGGAGCTGTTTTTT.

The chain employs TRBV3-1 (or the pseudogene TRBV3-2) and TRBJ2-1; 11 bases map to TRBD1. V shed 4 bases, J shed 6 bases, and the junction held 2 bases outside the gene matches. Germline V gene data show CDR1 as LGHDT and CDR2 as YNNKEL (reference sequence). The CDR3 length is 14 residues. The chain's CDR3 is CASSRDRGTNEQFF. In DNA, the CDR3 is TGTGCCAGCAGCCGGGACAGGGGGACCAATGAGCAGTTCTTC.

V and J are TRBV11-3 and TRBJ1-1; 7 nucleotides match TRBD1. The germline gives CDR1 SGHNT, CDR2 YENEEA. This CDR3 has 12 amino acids. Trimming removed 7 bases from V and 3 bases from J; junction bases left unmatched: 2. In nucleotides, the CDR3 is TGTGCCAGCAAGGGGACAGACACTGAAGCTTTCTTT. Protein: CASKGTDTEAFF.

This clone appeared once. The rearrangement uses TRBV19 and TRBJ1-2, with 12 bases fitting TRBD1. The CDR3 sequence is 17 residues long. V lost 4 bases and J lost 4; bases outside the gene matches: 10. CDR1 and CDR2 from the germline V gene are LNHDA and SQIVND (reference sequence). The CDR3 sequence is CASSSRDRGLAGYGYTF. CDR3 nucleotides: TGTGCCAGTAGTAGCCGGGACAGGGGGCTTGCAGGCTATGGCTACACCTTC.

This clone appeared once. V usage is TRBV20-1 and J usage is TRBJ1-1; D might be TRBD1 (5 bases). Trimming removed 3 bases at V and 4 bases at J, with 18 bases between. Germline V lookup: CDR1 DFQATT, CDR2 SNEGSKA (reference sequence). This CDR3 has 15 residues. CDR3 nucleotide sequence: TGCAGTGCTAGTGACCCCAGGGAGGGGTTCACTGAAGCTTTCTTT. Translated: CSASDPREGFTEAFF.

The chain joins TRBV18 to TRBJ1-1, with D uncertain. CDR1 and CDR2 from the germline V gene are KGHSH and LQKENI. The length of the CDR3 is 14 residues. Between the trimmed V and J ends, which lost 2 bases and 1 base, there was a span of 8 bases. Written as DNA, the CDR3 is TGTGCCAGCTCACCATTGGCGGCGAACACTGAAGCTTTCTTT. Encoded protein: CASSPLAANTEAFF. Filled out from reference TRBV18 and TRBJ1-1, the complete variable domain reads NAGVMQNPRHLVRRRGQEARLRCSPMKGHSHVYWYRQLPEEGLKFMVYLQKENIIDESGMPKERFSAEFPKEGPSILRIQQVVRGDSAAYFCASSPLAANTEAFFGQGTRLTVV.